The present T cell receptor (beta chain) was sequenced within a study of CD8+ T cells in alopecia areata. This clone has just a few counts. CDR1 and CDR2 (germline): MRHNA, SNTAGT. The V end lost 6 bases, the J end lost 1 base, and 9 bases lay between the germline ends. The CDR3 is 14 residues long. cDNA serving as the sequencing template came from extracted, reverse transcribed RNA. Profiled with immunoSEQ multiplex PCR; TCRdb holds only in-frame clones, not every one. The sample lists almost 250,000 clones, 65% to 70% occurring once. The sample was CD4+ T cells sorted from blood, taken at week 0. The chain joins TRBV6-4 to TRBJ2-2, with D possibly called TRBD1 or TRBD2 (6 bases each). This TCR was sampled from a human donor with alopecia areata. This CDR3 reads CASRQGLNTGELFF. In DNA, the CDR3 is TGTGCCAGCAGACAGGGACTGAACACCGGGGAGCTGTTTTTT.